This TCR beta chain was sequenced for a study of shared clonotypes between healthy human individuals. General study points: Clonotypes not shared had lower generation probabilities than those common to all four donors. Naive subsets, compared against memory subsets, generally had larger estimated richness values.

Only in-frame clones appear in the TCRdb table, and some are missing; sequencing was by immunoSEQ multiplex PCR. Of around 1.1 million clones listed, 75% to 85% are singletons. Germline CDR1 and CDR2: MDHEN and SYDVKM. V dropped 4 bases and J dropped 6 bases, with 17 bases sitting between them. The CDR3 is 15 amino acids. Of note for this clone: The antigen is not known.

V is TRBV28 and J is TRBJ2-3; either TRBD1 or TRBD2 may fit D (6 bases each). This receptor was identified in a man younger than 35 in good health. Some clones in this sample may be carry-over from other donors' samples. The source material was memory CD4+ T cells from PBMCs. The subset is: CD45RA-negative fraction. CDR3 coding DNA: TGTGCCAGCAGTTCCCAGGGGCTGGGGAGGGATACGCAGTATTTT. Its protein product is CASSSQGLGRDTQYF.